This TCR beta chain was documented in a study of OX40 agonist ivuxolimab in advanced cancers. The study's findings and limits: CD8+ T cells (on average) carried more expanded clones than CD4+ T cells.

Regarding this clone: The antigen remains undetermined.

Baseline, cycle 4 day 1, and cycle 7 day 1 were the blood sampling points. The germline V gene has CDR1 SEHNR and CDR2 FQNEAQ (reference sequence). V was shortened by 2 bases and J by 2 bases, with 13 bases between the two germline ends. This CDR3 has 17 amino acids. The data were produced by immunoSEQ multiplex PCR, yet TCRdb's version contains in-frame clones alone and is incomplete. This table has some 70,000 clones, around 93% appearing once. The receptor comes from an adult with an advanced solid tumor such as melanoma, head and neck, liver or kidney cancer. The sample consisted of CD4+ or CD8+ T cells sorted from blood, taken in a trial of the OX40 agonist ivuxolimab. The chain is built from TRBV7-9 and TRBJ2-6, with D maybe TRBD1 (5 bases). The CDR3 here is CASSLRTSGTGANVLTF. CDR3 coding DNA: TGTGCCAGCAGCTTAAGGACATCAGGGACTGGGGCCAACGTCCTGACTTTC.